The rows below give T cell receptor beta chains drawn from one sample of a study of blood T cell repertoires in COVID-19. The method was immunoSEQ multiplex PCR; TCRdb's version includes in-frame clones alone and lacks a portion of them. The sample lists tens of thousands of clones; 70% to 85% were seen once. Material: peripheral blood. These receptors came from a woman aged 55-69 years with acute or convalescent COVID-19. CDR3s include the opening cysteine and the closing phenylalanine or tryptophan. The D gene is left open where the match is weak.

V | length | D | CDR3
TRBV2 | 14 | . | CASSEAGRGTGYTF
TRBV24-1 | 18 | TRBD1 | CATSDGVVTGGWTDTQYF
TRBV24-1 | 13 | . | CATSGVGGTEAFF
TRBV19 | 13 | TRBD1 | CASSVTGAVTQYF
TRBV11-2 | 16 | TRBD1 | CASSSQIGQGGTEAFF
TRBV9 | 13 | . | CASSVGVNYGYTF
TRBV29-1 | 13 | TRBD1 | CSATGTGVLREYF
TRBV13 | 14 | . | CASSLGGVKYEQYF
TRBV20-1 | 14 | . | CSASPGLGNQPQHF
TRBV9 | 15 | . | CASSQTTGANEKLFF
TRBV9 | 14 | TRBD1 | CASSGDRAHNEQFF
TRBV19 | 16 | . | CASSIVQGPPSTEAFF
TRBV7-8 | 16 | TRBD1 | CASSLAGQGFNSPLHF
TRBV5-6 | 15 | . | CASSLYGSSNQPQHF
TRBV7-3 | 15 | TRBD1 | CASSSRTGGWDEQFF
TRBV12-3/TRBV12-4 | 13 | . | CASSRGGLGPQHF
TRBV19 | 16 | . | CASSIPPGQPYQPQHF
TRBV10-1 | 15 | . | CASGMAGSAYNEQFF
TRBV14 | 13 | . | CASSQFRQGGYTF
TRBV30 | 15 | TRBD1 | CAWRPQGSRNQPQHF
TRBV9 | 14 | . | CASSETSNTDTQYF
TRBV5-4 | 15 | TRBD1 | CASSLEIQGPTEAFF
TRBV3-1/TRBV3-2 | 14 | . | CASSLRGGNYGYTF
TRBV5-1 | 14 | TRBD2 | CASSLPSGEDTQYF
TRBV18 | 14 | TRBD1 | CASSPGQGSETQYF
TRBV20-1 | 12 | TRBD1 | CSASAGGQPQHF
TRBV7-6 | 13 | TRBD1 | CASRQGSTDTQYF
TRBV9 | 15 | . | CASSVVQSNTGELFF
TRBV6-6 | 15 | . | CASSSVSRGFYEQYF
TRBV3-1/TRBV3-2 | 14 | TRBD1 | CATQRQGFRGELFF
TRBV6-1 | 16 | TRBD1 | CASSAAGTGKSYEQYF
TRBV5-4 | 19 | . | CASSLSQGMRHTRTDTQYF
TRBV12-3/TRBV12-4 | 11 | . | CASSPKRGYTF
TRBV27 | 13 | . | CASSFGSADEQYF
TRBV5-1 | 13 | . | CASSLRVIHEQYF
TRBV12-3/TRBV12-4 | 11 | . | CASSFLLQTFF
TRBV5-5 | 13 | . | CASRMEGNYGYTF
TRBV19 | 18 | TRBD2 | CATTTRIAGGIAKNIQYF
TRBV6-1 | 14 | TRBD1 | CASNAPGQDEKLFF
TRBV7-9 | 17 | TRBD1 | CASALLRGRLSTDTQYF
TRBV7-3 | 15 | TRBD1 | CASSARQGIYNEQFF
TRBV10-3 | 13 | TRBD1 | CAISESGQGGYTF
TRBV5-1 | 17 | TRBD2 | CASSLPREATSSYEQYF
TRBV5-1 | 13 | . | CASTEGLANEQYF